The 20 T cell receptor beta chains given below trace back to one sample, sequenced in a study of T cells in Graves' hyperthyroidism and ophthalmopathy. Amplified TCR beta CDR3 regions derived from RNA transcripts. First-round RT-PCR with HTBI primers amplified the TCR CDR3 region. MiXCR, run by TCRdb on the multiplex PCR reads, gives a single entry per CDR3 protein. The top ten clones hold approximately 20% of a sample with roughly 170,000 distinct CDR3 sequences, about 9% of them seen once. The sample comprised blood. Every receptor here comes from a woman aged 18-30 years with Graves' hyperthyroidism that later progressed to Graves' ophthalmopathy.

This clonotype was picked up many times. This chain connects TRBV6-1 to TRBJ2-2, with TRBD1 matching over 10 bases. This CDR3 contains 16 residues. The trim removed 5 bases at V and 4 bases at J, leaving 7 bases unmatched. Per germline, CDR1 MNHNS and CDR2 SASEGT. CDR3 in amino acids: CASSLGTGVVTGELFF. For the CDR3, the DNA is TGTGCCAGCAGTTTAGGGACAGGGGTTGTCACCGGGGAGCTGTTTTTT.

This clonotype was detected ten times or more. The rearrangement links TRBV20-1 to TRBJ2-7; the D gene is possibly TRBD2 (5 bases). V lost 3 bases to trimming and J lost 1 base, with 13 bases between them. Looked up from germline, CDR1 is DFQATT and CDR2 is SNEGSKA (reference sequence). There are 14 residues in the CDR3. CDR3 sequence reads: CSASTGIGSYEQYF. The CDR3 DNA is TGCAGTGCTAGTACGGGGATCGGGTCCTACGAGCAGTACTTC.

The CDR3 here is CASAFQGRSTDTQYF. The CDR3 region has the DNA TGTGCCAGCGCCTTCCAGGGTAGAAGCACAGATACGCAGTATTTT. This rearrangement joins TRBV4-2 to TRBJ2-3; D is perhaps TRBD1 (5 bases). There are 15 residues in the CDR3. Germline CDR1 LGHNA, CDR2 YNFKEQ. The germline V and J ends were trimmed by 8 bases and 0 bases, with 15 bases remaining between them.

This clonotype showed up just a few times. This chain links TRBV11-2 with TRBJ2-1; the match to TRBD2 covers 15 bases. V shed 2 bases, J shed 10 bases, and the junction held 9 bases outside the gene matches. In germline, CDR1 is SGHAT, CDR2 FQNNGV. The CDR3 spans 17 residues. In DNA form, the CDR3 reads TGTGCCAGCAGCTTAATTCTCTTAGGGACTAGCGGGGGGGAGCAGTTCTTC. Encoded protein: CASSLILLGTSGGEQFF.

This clonotype was counted ten times or more. This chain uses TRBV6-5 with TRBJ1-2; 11 bases map to TRBD1. Germline CDR1 reads MNHEY; CDR2 reads SVGAGI. CDR3 length: 16 amino acids. With V trimmed by 6 bases and J by 3 bases, 9 bases remained unmatched. CDR3 region: CASSHAGTGGYYGYTF. The CDR3 DNA follows: TGTGCCAGCAGCCACGCCGGGACAGGGGGTTACTATGGCTACACCTTC.

In this sample, this clonotype turned up many times. The chain couples TRBV10-1 to TRBJ2-2; D may match TRBD1 or TRBD2 (5 bases each). The germline V gene encodes CDR1 WNHNN and CDR2 SYGVQD (reference sequence). There are 15 residues in the CDR3. Trimming shortened V by 4 bases and J by 3 bases, and 12 bases separated the two germline ends. The CDR3 sequence: CASSVGDGDTGELFF. The DNA for the CDR3 is TGCGCCAGCAGTGTAGGGGACGGGGACACCGGGGAGCTGTTTTTT.

The gene calls are TRBV7-9 and TRBJ2-7; D assignment may be TRBD1 or TRBD2 (5 bases each). The CDR3 consists of 18 residues. CDR1 and CDR2 (germline): SEHNR, FQNEAQ (reference sequence). V was shortened by 6 bases and J by 3 bases, with 27 bases between the two germline ends. The DNA for the CDR3 is TGTGCCAGCAGTCTAGCAAGGGGCAGCTCCATTACAAACTACGAGCAGTACTTC. It is translated as CASSLARGSSITNYEQYF.

This clonotype was counted ten times or more. J is TRBJ2-7 and V is TRBV6-1; D is undetermined. The germline V gene encodes CDR1 MNHNS and CDR2 SASEGT. Trimming took off 4 bases at V and 6 bases at J, with 7 bases between the two ends. CDR3 size: 11 residues. The CDR3 sequence: CASSADREQYF. The CDR3 DNA is TGTGCCAGCAGTGCAGACCGCGAGCAGTACTTC.

The chain couples TRBV5-8 to TRBJ2-7, with 8 bases fitting TRBD2. The germline V gene encodes CDR1 SGHTS and CDR2 YDEGEE. The V segment lost 0 bases and the J segment 2 bases; nucleotides outside the gene matches: 4. The CDR3 covers 15 residues. Here the CDR3 DNA reads TGTGCCAGCAGCTTGGAAGCGGGGGCGGCCTACGAGCAGTACTTC. Amino acid sequence: CASSLEAGAAYEQYF.

V gene TRBV20-1 combines with J gene TRBJ2-5; TRBD1 matches at 7 bases. Germline V gene lookup returns CDR1 DFQATT and CDR2 SNEGSKA (reference sequence). There are 13 residues in the CDR3. V shed 3 bases and J 5 bases; nucleotides not matched to a gene: 6. The CDR3 nucleotides read TGCAGTGCTAGTCGACAGGGACGGGAGACCCAGTACTTC. Amino acids: CSASRQGRETQYF.

This clonotype was detected ten times or more. The V gene is TRBV28, the J gene TRBJ1-6; 8 bases fit TRBD1. The CDR3 is 16 residues long. The junction had 3 bases not matched to a gene; V was cut back by 5 bases and J by 0 bases. Germline-derived CDR1 and CDR2 are MDHEN and SYDVKM. Here the CDR3 DNA reads TGTGCCAGCAGTGTACAGGGGGACTCCTATAATTCACCCCTCCACTTT. Translation gives CASSVQGDSYNSPLHF.

This clonotype was detected ten times or more. V usage is TRBV30 and J usage is TRBJ2-1; D gene ambiguous. The CDR3 extends over 11 amino acids. The ends were cut back, 5 bases at V and 4 bases at J, with 6 bases in the middle. CDR1 and CDR2 from the germline V gene are GTSNPN and SVGIG (reference sequence). The CDR3 loop is CAWGEYNEQFF. The CDR3 DNA is TGTGCCTGGGGGGAATACAATGAGCAGTTCTTC.

The chain employs TRBV7-9 and TRBJ1-3; TRBD1 agrees at 10 bases. Unmatched junction bases numbered 7, after V lost 0 bases and J lost 8 bases. CDR3 size: 16 residues. Germline-derived CDR1 and CDR2 are SEHNR and FQNEAQ (reference sequence). The CDR3 sequence: CASSLARTGGKDTIYF. CDR3 in DNA: TGTGCCAGCAGCTTAGCTCGGACAGGGGGAAAAGACACCATATATTTT.

In its sample, this clonotype was seen many times. The rearrangement joins TRBV7-9 to TRBJ2-5; D gene uncertain. CDR1 and CDR2 from the germline V gene are SEHNR and FQNEAQ (reference sequence). V gave up 4 bases and J gave up 0 bases, with 9 bases separating them. The CDR3 spans 14 residues. CDR3 DNA: TGTGCCAGCAGCTATCAGGCCCACCAAGAGACCCAGTACTTC. It yields the protein CASSYQAHQETQYF.

This clonotype was recorded many times. The chain employs TRBV29-1 and TRBJ1-2; weak D call: TRBD1 (5 bases). The CDR3 contains 15 residues. Germline V gives CDR1 SQVTM, CDR2 ANQGSEA. The V gene lost 4 bases and the J gene lost 2 bases, with 17 bases spanning the gap. The CDR3 spells CSVVGGVEGNYGYTF. The CDR3 DNA is TGCAGCGTTGTCGGAGGGGTTGAGGGGAACTATGGCTACACCTTC.

This clonotype was recorded at least ten times. The rearrangement links TRBV19 to TRBJ1-5; D is unclear. V lost 2 bases and J lost 13, with 9 bases in between. Germline CDR1 reads LNHDA; CDR2 reads SQIVND (reference sequence). CDR3 size: 11 residues. CDR3 sequence reads: CASSIRTQQHF. The CDR3 DNA reads TGTGCCAGTAGTATAAGGACGCAACAGCATTTT.

This clonotype was counted many times. V gene TRBV4-2 combines with J gene TRBJ1-2; D uncertain. This CDR3 spans 15 amino acids. V lost 6 bases and J 6 bases, leaving 20 bases between the germline ends. Per the germline V gene, CDR1 is LGHNA and CDR2 is YNFKEQ. For the CDR3, the DNA is TGTGCCAGCAGTCAAAGAGAGGGCGCAAGGGATGGCTACACCTTC. Amino acid sequence: CASSQREGARDGYTF.

This clonotype was observed at least ten times. The chain combines TRBV3-1 with TRBJ2-7; tentative D call: TRBD2 (6 bases). Per the germline V gene, CDR1 is LGHDT and CDR2 is YNNKEL (reference sequence). Trimming pared 1 base from V and 2 bases from J, leaving 15 bases between. The CDR3 runs 16 residues. Written as DNA, the CDR3 is TGTGCCAGCAGCCAAGGGGTCCCCGGGGGTACCTACGAGCAGTACTTC. It specifies CASSQGVPGGTYEQYF.

This clonotype was seen many times. The CDR3 loop reads CASGQFTNTEAFF. DNA of the CDR3: TGTGCCAGTGGACAGTTTACGAACACTGAAGCTTTCTTT. This chain uses TRBV18 with TRBJ1-1, with D maybe TRBD1 (6 bases). Germline V lookup: CDR1 KGHSH, CDR2 LQKENI. V lost 9 bases to trimming and J lost 1 base, with 12 bases between them. The CDR3 spans 13 residues.

The table lists this clonotype with many counts. The chain carries TRBV20-1 and TRBJ2-7, with D tentatively TRBD1 or TRBD2 (8 bases each). The CDR3 extends over 17 amino acids. Germline loops: CDR1 DFQATT, CDR2 SNEGSKA (reference sequence). V lost 1 base and J 1 base, leaving 20 bases between the germline ends. The CDR3: CSARARGDGTGSYEQYF. The CDR3 nucleotides read TGCAGTGCTAGAGCGCGGGGGGATGGGACAGGTTCCTACGAGCAGTACTTC.